This T cell receptor (beta chain) derives from a study of cytomegalovirus exposure and HLA in healthy donors. Sequenced by immunoSEQ multiplex PCR; TCRdb stores in-frame clones only, minus some. This table has a few hundred thousand clones, 80% to 90% appearing once. Turning to this clone: The antigen remains undetermined.

The CDR3 has 15 amino acids. The germline V gene has CDR1 GTSNPN and CDR2 SVGIG (reference sequence). With V trimmed by 2 bases and J by 4 bases, 10 bases remained unmatched. Study-wide findings and caveats: CMV antigen specificity of a few CMV-associated chains was confirmed in vitro.

The sequenced sample was PBMCs. The gene calls are TRBV30 and TRBJ2-7, with 8 bases aligning to TRBD1. The sequence came from a woman younger than 35 in good health and CMV-seronegative. The CDR3 nucleotides read TGTGCCTGGAGTTTACCTAGGACAGGGTGGTACGAGCAGTACTTC. Encoded protein: CAWSLPRTGWYEQYF.